The 7 T cell receptor beta chains in this list originate from one sample, sequenced in a study of beta chain features in type 1 diabetes. Isolated RNA was reverse transcribed in full, so expressed TCRB transcripts were sequenced. Repertoires were generated with immunoSEQ multiplex PCR, while TCRdb's copy carries only in-frame clones and drops some. The repertoire consists of approximately 380,000 clones, with more than 13% occurring once and the leading ten covering 0.019%. Sequenced sample: naive CD4+ T cells from blood. The receptors were gathered from a woman in her late teens or twenties in good health.

The V and J genes are TRBV6-6 and TRBJ2-7, with D uncertain. CDR3 length equals 11 residues. CDR1 MNHNY and CDR2 SVGAGI come from the germline V gene (reference sequence). V lost 6 bases to trimming and J lost 8 bases, with 11 bases between them. CDR3 in DNA: TGTGCCAGCAGCCGAGAAGTCCAGCAGTACTTC. It is translated as CASSREVQQYF.

There are a few counts of this clone. The rearrangement uses TRBV15 and TRBJ2-1, with no clear D. CDR1 and CDR2 from the germline V gene are LNHNV and YYDKDF (reference sequence). V was pared by 1 base and J by 3 bases, with 16 bases between. The CDR3 is made up of 17 amino acids. The CDR3 region is CATSRVVGAASYNEQFF. In DNA, the CDR3 is TGTGCCACCAGCAGAGTAGTCGGCGCGGCGAGCTACAATGAGCAGTTCTTC.

This clone was picked up a small number of times. This CDR3 reads CASRQVQPQHF. The CDR3 DNA is TGTGCCAGCAGACAGGTTCAGCCCCAGCATTTT. V gene TRBV28 combines with J gene TRBJ1-5; D might be TRBD1 (5 bases). Trimming removed 6 bases from V and 6 bases from J, with 6 bases in between. CDR3 length: 11 amino acids. Germline CDR1 and CDR2: MDHEN and SYDVKM.

This clone was observed a handful of times. This chain links TRBV29-1 with TRBJ2-3; 9 bases fit TRBD2. Losses at the gene ends were 7 bases for V and 4 bases for J; bases not matched to a gene: 12. Per the germline V gene, CDR1 is SQVTM and CDR2 is ANQGSEA. The CDR3 spans 15 residues. The CDR3 sequence: CSARIAGAAADTQYF. The CDR3 DNA sequence: TGCAGCGCCCGGATAGCGGGAGCGGCCGCAGATACGCAGTATTTT.

The chain uses TRBV7-2 and TRBJ2-3; TRBD1 is a possible D gene (6 bases). Germline lookup yields CDR1 SGHTA and CDR2 FQGNSA. V lost 5 bases, J lost 7 bases, and 10 bases lay in between. The CDR3 is 12 amino acids. The chain's CDR3 is CASSPGTHTQYF. CDR3 sequence (DNA): TGTGCCAGCAGCCCGGGGACACATACGCAGTATTTT.

Notes on this clone: Relative to the germline gene, one junction end is altered; a read error may explain this. This chain joins TRBV7-9 and TRBJ1-5; the D gene is possibly TRBD1 (5 bases). Looked up from germline, CDR1 is SEHNR and CDR2 is FQNEAQ (reference sequence). This CDR3 has 14 residues. CDR3 amino acids: CSSSLGGGNQPQHF. The CDR3 nucleotides are TGTTCCAGCAGCCTGGGGGGGGGCAATCAGCCCCAGCATTTT.

The rearrangement links TRBV28 to TRBJ2-7, with D tentatively TRBD2 (6 bases). Per germline, CDR1 MDHEN and CDR2 SYDVKM. The CDR3 covers 13 residues. V lost 6 bases, J lost 3 bases, and 12 bases lay in between. The CDR3 DNA reads as TGTGCCAGCAGCCTTGGGGGAGGCTACGAGCAGTACTTC. It specifies CASSLGGGYEQYF.